Below, 10 T cell receptor beta chains from the same sample are listed, as sequenced in a study of blood T cell repertoires in COVID-19. Sequenced by immunoSEQ multiplex PCR; TCRdb stores in-frame clones only, minus some. The sample has some 200,000 clones, around 95% seen once; the top ten hold 0.76%. The specimen was peripheral blood. Receptors were obtained from a man between 25 and 39 years old with COVID-19, enrolled during active disease.

The chain has TRBV20-1 and TRBJ2-7; TRBD2 is a possible D gene (5 bases). Germline values: CDR1 DFQATT, CDR2 SNEGSKA (reference sequence). This CDR3 comprises 11 residues. Between the trimmed V and J ends, which lost 4 bases and 7 bases, there was a span of 11 bases. The CDR3 spells CSANREVEQYF. The CDR3 bases are TGCAGTGCTAACCGGGAAGTAGAGCAGTACTTC.

The chain uses TRBV6-5 and TRBJ2-5; D is perhaps TRBD2 (6 bases). The germline V gene has CDR1 MNHEY and CDR2 SVGAGI. CDR3 size: 14 residues. V lost 2 bases and J 2 bases, leaving 9 bases between the germline ends. The CDR3 here is CASSYGAGQETQYF. The CDR3 nucleotides are TGTGCCAGCAGTTACGGTGCGGGGCAAGAGACCCAGTACTTC.

V usage is TRBV5-6 and J usage is TRBJ1-4, with TRBD1 matching 7 bases. The CDR3 is made up of 14 amino acids. The J segment lost 4 bases and the V segment lost 5 bases, leaving 5 bases of the junction unmatched. The germline V gene encodes CDR1 SGHDT and CDR2 YYEEEE. The CDR3 nucleotides read TGTGCCAGCAGAGAGCAGGGGGTTAATGAAAAACTGTTTTTT. Its translation: CASREQGVNEKLFF.

This chain connects TRBV19 to TRBJ1-2, with D possibly matching TRBD1 (6 bases). The germline V gene encodes CDR1 LNHDA and CDR2 SQIVND (reference sequence). Trimming shortened V by 3 bases and J by 3 bases, and 11 bases separated the two germline ends. The CDR3 spans 14 residues. The CDR3 here is CASSMRGSDYGYTF. CDR3 in DNA: TGTGCCAGTAGTATGAGGGGGAGTGACTATGGCTACACCTTC. Full variable domain (remainder filled in from reference TRBV19 and TRBJ1-2): DGGITQSPKYLFRKEGQNVTLSCEQNLNHDAMYWYRQDPGQGLRLIYYSQIVNDFQKGDIAEGYSVSREKKESFPLTVTSAQKNPTAFYLCASSMRGSDYGYTFGSGTRLTVV.

The chain is built from TRBV6-1 and TRBJ1-2; D remains ambiguous. V dropped 2 bases and J dropped 7 bases, with 5 bases sitting between them. Germline V lookup: CDR1 MNHNS, CDR2 SASEGT. CDR3 size: 11 residues. CDR3 residues: CASSESLGYTF. CDR3 nucleotide sequence: TGTGCCAGCAGTGAATCCCTTGGCTACACCTTC.

In DNA form, the CDR3 reads TGTGCCAGCAGTGGTGCGGACAGGGGGGACTATGGCTACACCTTC. Amino acids: CASSGADRGDYGYTF. V gene TRBV25-1 combines with J gene TRBJ1-2, with TRBD1 matching 10 bases. Germline CDR1 MGHDK, CDR2 SYGVNS. The length of the CDR3 is 15 residues. V shed 4 bases and J 3 bases; nucleotides not matched to a gene: 5.

J is TRBJ2-3 and V is TRBV11-1; the match to TRBD2 covers 7 bases. Trimming removed 5 bases from V and 2 bases from J; junction bases left unmatched: 7. Germline loops: CDR1 SGHAT, CDR2 FQDESV (reference sequence). This CDR3 comprises 15 residues. CDR3 in DNA: TGTGCCAGCAGCCCCTCTAGCGGTTTCACAGATACGCAGTATTTT. This translates into CASSPSSGFTDTQYF.

The chain has TRBV6-4 and TRBJ1-5; D remains ambiguous. Germline lookup yields CDR1 MRHNA and CDR2 SNTAGT. With 3 bases removed from V and 11 bases from J, the gap between germline ends came to 20 bases. This CDR3 has 15 amino acids. In DNA form, the CDR3 reads TGTGCCAGCAGTGAAGAGGGTAAAGGTGGAGAAGCCCAGCATTTT. Its translation is CASSEEGKGGEAQHF.

The chain recombines TRBV15 with TRBJ1-1, with 7 bases identical to TRBD1. The CDR3 has 15 amino acids. J gave up 5 bases and V 3 bases, and 9 bases lay outside the gene matches. Germline V gives CDR1 LNHNV, CDR2 YYDKDF (reference sequence). The CDR3 spells CATSSHRGVRTEAFF. The CDR3 bases are TGTGCCACCAGCAGCCACAGGGGAGTGAGAACTGAAGCTTTCTTT.

The chain is built from TRBV5-1 and TRBJ2-1, with 10 bases lining up with TRBD1. V gave up 1 base and J gave up 9 bases; unmatched junction bases: 7. This CDR3 contains 15 residues. The germline gives CDR1 SGHRS, CDR2 YFSETQ. CDR3 amino acids: CASSLKGTGEAEQFF. The CDR3 DNA sequence: TGCGCCAGCAGCTTGAAGGGGACAGGGGAAGCTGAGCAGTTCTTC. The variable domain in full, with the rest retrieved from reference TRBV5-1 and TRBJ2-1, is KAGVTQTPRYLIKTRGQQVTLSCSPISGHRSVSWYQQTPGQGLQFLFEYFSETQRNKGNFPGRFSGRQFSNSRSEMNVSTLELGDSALYLCASSLKGTGEAEQFFGPGTRLTVL.